A single T cell receptor (beta chain) is shown here with its context. This clone's antigen is unknown. Per-base qualities were not stored, and no clone one base away is much larger. Genomic DNA was extracted from sorted cells for sequencing of the TCRbeta CDR3 region. The immunoSEQ Assay was used for sequencing of TCRbeta CDR3 regions. This immuneACCESS table, as held by TCRdb, lists in-frame sequences with V and J called but not all clones. Of the missing ones, under half trace to an unresolved V gene in checked studies; the others have no known cause. In all, the sample holds roughly 80,000 clones, and just over 85% of those were seen once. 1.5% to 2% of the sample is in the top ten clones. These data belong to a study of OX40 agonist ivuxolimab in advanced cancers. Broadly, across the study: Ivuxolimab, which targeted the costimulatory receptor OX40 (CD134), was an agonistic, fully human IgG2 monoclonal antibody. Intravenous ivuxolimab was administered to patients every 2 weeks at six dose levels: 0.01, 0.1, 0.3, 1.5, 3 and 10 mg/kg. Of the roughly 54 patients in dose escalation, about 20 had hepatocellular carcinoma, some 15 had melanoma, 9 had renal cell carcinoma and 9 had head and neck cancer. The dose-escalation cohort was about 87% male with a mean age of around 64 years, ranging from roughly 20 to 80. Patients were allowed to have had prior anti-PD-1, anti-PD-L1 or anti-CTLA-4 therapy, and around 37% of the dose-escalation patients had previously received checkpoint inhibitors. Partial responses were achieved by three dose-escalation patients, of whom one had hepatocellular carcinoma and two had cutaneous melanoma. Peripheral TCRbeta sequencing was intended to test whether TCR sequence diversity was altered and clonal T-cell expansion was caused by ivuxolimab. The paper describes the monotherapy dose-escalation part (N of about 54 patients) of the phase I trial of ivuxolimab. Results and caveats for the whole study, not just this receptor: After ivuxolimab, CD8+ T cells had more expanded clones than CD4+ T cells on average. Clonal expansion of both CD4+ and CD8+ blood T cells was observed from baseline to week 6 at doses 0.1 to 3.0 mg/kg. In the 0.1-3.0 mg/kg groups, partial responders were among the patients with the lowest normalized peripheral clonal expansion, particularly in CD8+ T cells. The antigen specificity of the clonally expanded peripheral T cells was not determined. Low levels of normalized T-cell clonal expansion were also seen in some patients who did not respond.

CDR1 and CDR2 are drawn from the germline V gene: SGHTA, FQGTGA. The CDR3 runs 18 residues from the cysteine to the phenylalanine. Just CDR3 DNA is preserved here, 54 bases in frame from base 1. Unmatched junction bases come to 14, with V trimmed by 5 bases and J by 5 bases. Patients with autoimmune disease history or receiving systemic immunosuppression were excluded from the trial. Peripheral blood for TCR sequencing was collected from all dose cohorts at baseline, on cycle 4 day 1, and on cycle 7 day 1. Samples came from an open-label, multicenter, first-in-human phase I dose-escalation trial of ivuxolimab. Adults with locally advanced or metastatic melanoma, renal cell, hepatocellular, or head and neck squamous cell carcinoma were enrolled in the trial. Before TCR sequencing, CD4+ T cells and CD8+ T cells from peripheral blood were sorted into separate populations.

Sequencing used CD4+ or CD8+ T cells sorted from blood, obtained in a trial of the OX40 agonist ivuxolimab. The rearrangement joined TRBV7-3 to TRBJ2-2, with 10 central nucleotides matching TRBD2. The sequence derives from an adult with an advanced solid tumor such as melanoma, head and neck, liver or kidney cancer. The bases read TGTGCCAGCAGCCTACATCCGACACCGGGACTAGCGACCGGGGAGCTGTTTTTT. It translates as CASSLHPTPGLATGELFF.